The 5 T cell receptor beta chains below all came from one sample that was sequenced in a study of PD-L1 blockade in urothelial cancer. Documented time point: pretreatment peripheral blood. Profiled with immunoSEQ multiplex PCR; TCRdb holds only in-frame clones, not every one. Of around 66,000 clones in the sample, around four fifths are singletons; the top ten hold 1.6%. The sample in question was PBMCs, obtained around atezolizumab (anti-PD-L1) treatment. Every receptor here comes from a man aged 70 or older with urothelial cancer.

CDR3 region: CASSSFPSGSLYEQYF. CDR3 in DNA: TGTGCCAGCAGCTCCTTCCCTAGCGGGTCCCTTTACGAGCAGTACTTC. V is TRBV7-2 and J is TRBJ2-7; 8 positions agree with TRBD2. V dropped 4 bases and J dropped 4; count of bases not matched to a gene: 12. The CDR3 runs to 16 residues. CDR1 and CDR2 from the germline V gene are SGHTA and FQGNSA.

The chain carries TRBV4-2 and TRBJ1-4; D uncertain. This CDR3 spans 16 amino acids. Germline CDR1 and CDR2: LGHNA and YNFKEQ. V lost 1 base to trimming and J lost 8 bases, with 17 bases between them. The CDR3 bases are TGTGCCAGCAGCCAAGTGGTCTCGAGGGTTGGGGAAAAACTGTTTTTT. This codes for CASSQVVSRVGEKLFF.

The rearrangement joins TRBV18 to TRBJ2-3; D is perhaps TRBD2 (5 bases). V shed 2 bases and J shed 1 base, with 7 bases lying between them. Germline V gives CDR1 KGHSH, CDR2 LQKENI. The CDR3 contains 14 residues. CDR3 coding DNA: TGTGCCAGCTCACCAACGCGGGGCACAGATACGCAGTATTTT. Its translation: CASSPTRGTDTQYF.

The chain employs TRBV7-7 and TRBJ2-7, with 10 nucleotides matching TRBD2. The length of the CDR3 is 15 residues. V trimming: 1 base; J trimming: 7 bases; junction bases outside the gene matches: 7. Germline lookup yields CDR1 SSHAT and CDR2 FNYEAQ (reference sequence). The CDR3 sequence: CASSLESAGGGEQYF. Written as DNA, the CDR3 is TGTGCCAGCAGCTTAGAGTCAGCGGGAGGGGGAGAGCAGTACTTC.

The genes are TRBV27 and TRBJ2-4; TRBD1 might be the D (6 bases). The CDR3 runs to 23 residues. CDR1 and CDR2 from the germline V gene are MNHEY and SMNVEV (reference sequence). The ends were cut back, 6 bases at V and 0 bases at J, with 36 bases in the middle. CDR3 region: CASSPTRRLKGVGGWLAKNIQYF. The CDR3, as DNA: TGTGCCAGCAGCCCAACACGCCGACTTAAGGGGGTTGGCGGGTGGTTAGCCAAAAACATTCAGTACTTC.